This T cell receptor (beta chain) was recorded in a study of cytomegalovirus exposure and HLA in healthy donors. Background on the study: A subsequent analysis reported that the 120 or so validation repertoires were produced on the same platform that had also been used for the 666 first-cohort repertoires. Study findings and constraints: Confirmation in vitro established that a few CMV-associated chains were specific for CMV antigens. There were around 160 TCR beta chains listed as cytomegalovirus-associated. Many donors shared some public TCRs, even though most TCR sequences were rare.

Germline loops: CDR1 SGHTA, CDR2 FQGTGA. The length of the CDR3 is 15 residues. The ends lost 2 bases at V and 6 bases at J; junction bases unmatched: 6. Some clones are missing from TCRdb's copy, which holds only in-frame ones; the method was immunoSEQ multiplex PCR. The profile shows 55,000 to 75,000 clones, almost 95% of them singletons. This clone was seen only once. The target antigen is unknown. This chain connects TRBV7-3 to TRBJ2-7, with TRBD2 identical over 11 bases. This receptor was taken from a man in his late teens or twenties in good health and CMV-seropositive. Sequenced input: PBMCs. CDR3 sequence reads: CASSLRGGLAGEQYF. The CDR3 coding sequence is TGTGCCAGCAGCTTACGAGGAGGACTAGCGGGCGAGCAGTACTTC.